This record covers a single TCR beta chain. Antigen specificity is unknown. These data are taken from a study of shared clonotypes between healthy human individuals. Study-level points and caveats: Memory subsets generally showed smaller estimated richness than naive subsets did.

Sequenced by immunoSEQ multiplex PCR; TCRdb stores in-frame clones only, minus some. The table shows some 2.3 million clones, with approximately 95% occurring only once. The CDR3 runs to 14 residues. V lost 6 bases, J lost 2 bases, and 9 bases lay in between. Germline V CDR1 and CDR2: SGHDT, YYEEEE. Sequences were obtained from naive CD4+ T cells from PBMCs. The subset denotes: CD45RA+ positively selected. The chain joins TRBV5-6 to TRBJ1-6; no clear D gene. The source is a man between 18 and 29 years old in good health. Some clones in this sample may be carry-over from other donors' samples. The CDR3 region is CASKGGAYNSPLHF. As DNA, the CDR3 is TGTGCCAGCAAGGGTGGAGCCTATAATTCACCCCTCCACTTT.